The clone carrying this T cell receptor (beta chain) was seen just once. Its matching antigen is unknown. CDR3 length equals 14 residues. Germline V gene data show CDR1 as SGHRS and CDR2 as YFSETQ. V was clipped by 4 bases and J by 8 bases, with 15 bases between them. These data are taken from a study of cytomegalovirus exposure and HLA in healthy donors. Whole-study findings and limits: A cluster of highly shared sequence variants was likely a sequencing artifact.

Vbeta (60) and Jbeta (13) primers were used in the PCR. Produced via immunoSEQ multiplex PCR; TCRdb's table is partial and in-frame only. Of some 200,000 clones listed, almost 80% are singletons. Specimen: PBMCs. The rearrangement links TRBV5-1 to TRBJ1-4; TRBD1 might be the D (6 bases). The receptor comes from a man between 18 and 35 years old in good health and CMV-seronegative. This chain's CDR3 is CASSLGTSFEKLFF. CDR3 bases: TGCGCCAGCAGCCTCGGGACATCCTTCGAAAAACTGTTTTTT. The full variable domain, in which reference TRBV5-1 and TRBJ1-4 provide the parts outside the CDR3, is KAGVTQTPRYLIKTRGQQVTLSCSPISGHRSVSWYQQTPGQGLQFLFEYFSETQRNKGNFPGRFSGRQFSNSRSEMNVSTLELGDSALYLCASSLGTSFEKLFFGSGTQLSVL.